These T cell receptor beta chains were read from a single sample in a study of T-cell reconstitution after alpha-beta-depleted transplantation in children. TCRdb used MiXCR to reprocess the PCR reads, holding one entry per CDR3 protein. The sample holds some 110,000 distinct CDR3 sequences; approximately 10% are singletons and the top ten take under 35%. The sample consisted of PBMCs, taken before TCRalphabeta/CD19-depleted stem cell transplant. The source is a boy aged 2 to 10 with acute lymphoblastic leukemia, due to receive a stem cell transplant. Both conserved end residues are part of each CDR3. The order of the fields is D gene, J gene, clone size, V gene, CDR3 protein, CDR3 DNA. D genes are given only for firm matches. Expanded clones get a size class; other rows say once, few or many, or leave the size out.

>.|TRBJ2-2|many|TRBV6-1
CASSRRDINTGELFF
TGTGCCAGCAGTCGCCGGGACATAAACACCGGGGAGCTGTTTTTT
>.|TRBJ2-1|.|TRBV9
CASSVGGGLGSYNEQFF
TGTGCCAGCAGCGTAGGAGGCGGTTTGGGGTCGTACAATGAGCAGTTCTTC
>TRBD2|TRBJ2-7|many|TRBV20-1
CSVGRVGGRDYEQYF
TGCAGTGTCGGAAGAGTTGGCGGGAGGGACTACGAGCAGTACTTC
>TRBD2|TRBJ2-3|few|TRBV7-9
CASSLVTGGPSDTQYF
TGTGCCAGCAGCTTAGTGACGGGAGGGCCCTCAGATACGCAGTATTTT
>.|TRBJ2-7|many|TRBV6-5
CASSYFSSAGYEQYF
TGTGCCAGCAGTTACTTTTCCTCAGCCGGGTACGAGCAGTACTTC
>.|TRBJ2-1|many|TRBV6-5
CASTAIEGRHNEQFF
TGTGCCAGCACAGCCATAGAGGGGCGCCACAATGAGCAGTTCTTC
>.|TRBJ2-1|.|TRBV5-1
CASSVEAQSYNEQFF
TGCGCCAGCAGCGTCGAAGCCCAGTCCTACAATGAGCAGTTCTTC
>.|TRBJ2-7|.|TRBV28
CASKLTGFYEQYF
TGTGCCAGCAAACTAACAGGGTTCTACGAGCAGTACTTC
>TRBD1|TRBJ2-7|many|TRBV5-6
CASSRDRGLVYEQYF
TGTGCCAGCAGCCGCGACAGGGGGCTAGTTTACGAGCAGTACTTC
>.|TRBJ1-2|few|TRBV5-1
CASSLEGSNYGYTF
TGCGCCAGCAGCTTGGAGGGCAGTAACTATGGCTACACCTTC
>.|TRBJ1-1|few|TRBV14
CASSLHEGTGIMNTEAFF
TGTGCCAGCAGCCTCCACGAAGGAACAGGGATAATGAACACTGAAGCTTTCTTT
>TRBD2|TRBJ2-2|few|TRBV5-1
CASSLALGAGVSGELFF
TGCGCCAGCAGCTTGGCCCTGGGTGCGGGAGTTTCCGGGGAGCTGTTTTTT
>.|TRBJ1-6|many|TRBV5-1
CASSQPDKNSPLHF
TGCGCCAGCAGCCAACCGGACAAAAATTCACCCCTCCACTTT
>TRBD2|TRBJ2-3|many|TRBV20-1
CSARERGGRSTDTQYF
TGCAGTGCCCGAGAGCGCGGCGGGAGGAGCACAGATACGCAGTATTTT
>TRBD2|TRBJ2-3|.|TRBV11-1
CASSSGFRAGVGTDTQYF
TGTGCCAGCAGCTCCGGTTTTCGGGCGGGAGTGGGCACAGATACGCAGTATTTT
>TRBD2|TRBJ2-3|few|TRBV6-2/TRBV6-3
CASRTVAGESHTQYF
TGTGCCAGCAGGACGGTAGCGGGAGAATCGCATACGCAGTATTTT
>.|TRBJ1-3|many|TRBV6-1
CASRDSNLSGNTIYF
TGTGCCAGCAGGGACAGTAACCTCTCTGGAAACACCATATATTTT
>TRBD1|TRBJ2-4|.|TRBV20-1
CSARVSRQGHSKNIEYF
TGCAGTGCTAGAGTGAGCCGACAGGGTCACTCCAAAAACATTGAGTACTTC
>.|TRBJ2-1|.|TRBV15
CATSRDRFGYNEQFF
TGTGCCACCAGCAGAGATCGTTTTGGTTACAATGAGCAGTTCTTC
>TRBD1|TRBJ2-6|many|TRBV12-3/TRBV12-4
CASSRQGRGANVLTF
TGTGCCAGCAGTAGACAGGGGCGTGGGGCCAACGTCCTGACTTTC
>TRBD1|TRBJ2-1|many|TRBV10-2
CASRLTGGGEQFF
TGCGCCAGCAGGCTGACAGGGGGTGGCGAGCAGTTCTTC
>.|TRBJ2-5|.|TRBV28
CASTLGTRQRETQYF
TGTGCCAGCACCCTCGGGACCAGGCAGAGGGAGACCCAGTACTTC